The 19 T cell receptor beta chains reported below all come from one sample, sequenced in a study of regulatory T cells in long-lasting Graves disease. Time point indicated: newly diagnosed GD, antithyroid drugs for less than 3 months. PBMC RNA served as the TCR library source. Libraries of TCR beta came from iRepertoire HTBI primers plus Arm-PCR of CDR3 regions. TCRdb called the multiplex PCR reads again in MiXCR, with one record for every CDR3 protein. This sample carries 300,000 to 400,000 distinct CDR3 sequences, roughly 17% of them seen once, and the ten largest clones take 25% to 30%. These same records also appear under a second study, on T cells in Graves' hyperthyroidism and ophthalmopathy.

This sample comprised peripheral blood mononuclear cells (PBMCs), obtained at new diagnosis, from a patient treated with antithyroid drugs. Every receptor here comes from a man between 40 and 49 years old with Graves disease.

Many counts were recorded for this clonotype. V usage is TRBV2 and J usage is TRBJ1-5; tentative D call: TRBD1 (6 bases). Germline V gene lookup returns CDR1 SNHLY and CDR2 FYNNEI. This CDR3 has 13 residues. Trimming shortened V by 8 bases and J by 3 bases, and 11 bases separated the two germline ends. The CDR3 sequence: CASSRQDNQPQHF. As DNA, the CDR3 is TGTGCCAGCTCAAGACAGGACAATCAGCCCCAGCATTTT.

V is TRBV11-2 and J is TRBJ1-2; D is undetermined. This CDR3 has 14 residues. Between the trimmed V and J ends, which lost 3 bases and 2 bases, there was a span of 10 bases. The V gene's germline CDR1 is SGHAT and CDR2 FQNNGV. The CDR3 DNA reads as TGTGCCAGCAGCTTGAGTGGGGAGAACTATGGCTACACCTTC. The encoded protein is CASSLSGENYGYTF.

This clonotype was found many times. The V call is TRBV2, the J call TRBJ2-5; no definite D call. Germline V gene data show CDR1 as SNHLY and CDR2 as FYNNEI. The CDR3 sequence is 11 residues long. The V and J ends lost 8 bases and 5 bases respectively, with 9 bases between them. The CDR3: CASGPLETQYF. The CDR3 region has the DNA TGTGCCAGCGGCCCCCTCGAGACCCAGTACTTC.

Ten or more counts support this clonotype. The V and J genes are TRBV4-2 and TRBJ2-3; 12 bases are a match to TRBD2. The V segment lost 6 bases and the J segment 2 bases; nucleotides outside the gene matches: 6. This CDR3 spans 16 amino acids. Germline V gene data show CDR1 as LGHNA and CDR2 as YNFKEQ. CDR3 sequence reads: CASSRGLAGTTDTQYF. CDR3 nucleotide sequence: TGTGCCAGCAGTCGAGGACTAGCGGGGACCACAGATACGCAGTATTTT.

The CDR3 nucleotides read TGCGCCAGCAGCTTGGAGGCGGGACAGGCTACCTACGAGCAGTACTTC. It is translated as CASSLEAGQATYEQYF. J is TRBJ2-7 and V is TRBV5-1; TRBD1 matches at 8 bases. Germline V lookup: CDR1 SGHRS, CDR2 YFSETQ. Losses at the gene ends were 0 bases for V and 2 bases for J; bases not matched to a gene: 7. CDR3 size: 16 residues.

The V call is TRBV2, the J call TRBJ2-2; D perhaps matches TRBD2 (5 bases). V was cut by 5 bases and J by 5 bases, with 21 bases left in between. The germline V gene encodes CDR1 SNHLY and CDR2 FYNNEI. The CDR3 has 17 residues. CDR3 protein: CASSLGIAPSSTGELFF. CDR3 nucleotides: TGTGCCAGCAGTTTAGGTATAGCGCCATCCTCGACCGGGGAGCTGTTTTTT.

This clonotype was recorded at least ten times. The genes are TRBV24-1 and TRBJ1-5; TRBD1 might be the D (5 bases). V shed 3 bases and J shed 5 bases, with 13 bases lying between them. CDR3 length equals 15 residues. The germline gives CDR1 KGHDR, CDR2 SFDVKD. The CDR3 DNA reads TGTGCCACCAGTGATCGCCCAGGGTCGGATCAGCCCCAGCATTTT. Its protein is CATSDRPGSDQPQHF.

The genes are TRBV6-2 or TRBV6-3 and TRBJ2-3; 10 bases map to TRBD1. The CDR3 runs to 18 residues. J lost 2 bases, V lost 2 bases, and 10 bases had no gene match. Germline V gives CDR1 MNHEY, CDR2 SVGEGT. CDR3 amino acids: CASSYPAPGQGITDTQYF. DNA for the CDR3: TGTGCCAGCAGTTACCCGGCCCCGGGACAGGGGATCACAGATACGCAGTATTTT.

This clonotype has at least ten counts. J is TRBJ2-1 and V is TRBV7-8, with D tentatively TRBD1 (5 bases). CDR1 is SGHVS, CDR2 FQNEAQ, per germline. CDR3 length: 13 residues. Trimming left V 5 bases short and J 4 bases short, with 9 bases between. CDR3 coding DNA: TGTGCCAGCAGCGCTGACAGATACAATGAGCAGTTCTTC. This encodes CASSADRYNEQFF.

V usage is TRBV18 and J usage is TRBJ1-2; 10 nucleotides agree with TRBD1. V shed 1 base and J 3 bases; nucleotides not matched to a gene: 5. The germline CDR1 and CDR2 sequences are KGHSH and LQKENI. CDR3 length equals 16 residues. Written as DNA, the CDR3 is TGTGCCAGCTCACCACAGACAGGGGGCGCGGACTATGGCTACACCTTC. Its protein is CASSPQTGGADYGYTF.

This clonotype was seen more than once but under ten times. The chain carries TRBV5-6 and TRBJ2-1; TRBD1 might be the D (6 bases). The CDR3 consists of 14 residues. Per the germline V gene, CDR1 is SGHDT and CDR2 is YYEEEE. V shed 4 bases and J shed 4 bases, with 12 bases lying between them. CDR3 bases: TGTGCCAGCAGCCCCCGGGACATTTACAATGAGCAGTTCTTC. This codes for CASSPRDIYNEQFF. Looking up the rest from reference TRBV5-6 and TRBJ2-1 gives the full variable domain: DAGVTQSPTHLIKTRGQQVTLRCSPKSGHDTVSWYQQALGQGPQFIFQYYEEEERQRGNFPDRFSGHQFPNYSSELNVNALLLGDSALYLCASSPRDIYNEQFFGPGTRLTVL.

This clonotype appeared a few times. The rearrangement uses TRBV5-6 and TRBJ2-1, with TRBD1 matching over 9 bases. This CDR3 contains 14 residues. Unmatched junction bases numbered 2, after V lost 4 bases and J lost 3 bases. CDR1 SGHDT and CDR2 YYEEEE come from the germline V gene. The CDR3 nucleotides read TGTGCCAGCAGCCGGACAGGGGACTACAATGAGCAGTTCTTC. Amino acids: CASSRTGDYNEQFF.

This clonotype was seen many times. V gene TRBV4-2 combines with J gene TRBJ2-1; 9 positions match TRBD1. J was trimmed by 5 bases and V by 0 bases; bases with no gene match: 5. CDR3 size: 16 residues. Per the germline V gene, CDR1 is LGHNA and CDR2 is YNFKEQ. CDR3 nucleotides: TGTGCCAGCAGCCAAGAGGGACAGGGCCTTAACAATGAGCAGTTCTTC. Protein: CASSQEGQGLNNEQFF.

This clonotype turned up a few times. V gene TRBV24-1 combines with J gene TRBJ2-7; 10 bases align to TRBD1. CDR1 KGHDR and CDR2 SFDVKD come from the germline V gene. J was trimmed by 3 bases and V by 4 bases; bases with no gene match: 5. The CDR3 is made up of 15 amino acids. CDR3 loop: CATSDTGTGVYEQYF. In DNA form, the CDR3 reads TGTGCCACCAGTGACACCGGGACAGGGGTCTACGAGCAGTACTTC.

The chain joins TRBV25-1 to TRBJ1-2, with D maybe TRBD1 (5 bases). Trimming pared 10 bases from V and 0 bases from J, leaving 9 bases between. The CDR3 is made up of 12 amino acids. Germline assignment: CDR1 MGHDK and CDR2 SYGVNS. CDR3 protein: CATDSPNYGYTF. In nucleotides, the CDR3 is TGTGCCACCGACAGCCCTAACTATGGCTACACCTTC.

The V and J genes are TRBV7-9 and TRBJ2-5; D may correspond to TRBD1 or TRBD2 (6 bases each). This CDR3 region has 16 residues. Trimming stripped 3 bases from V and 4 bases from J, with 18 bases between. In germline, CDR1 is SEHNR, CDR2 FQNEAQ (reference sequence). The DNA of the CDR3 is TGTGCCAGCAGCTTTAGGACCGGGGGCCCAGGAGAGACCCAGTACTTC. Translating it yields CASSFRTGGPGETQYF. The full variable domain, its missing parts supplied by reference TRBV7-9 and TRBJ2-5, is DTGVSQNPRHKITKRGQNVTFRCDPISEHNRLYWYRQTLGQGPEFLTYFQNEAQLEKSRLLSDRFSAERPKGSFSTLEIQRTEQGDSAMYLCASSFRTGGPGETQYFGPGTRLLVL.

This clonotype occurred a few times. This chain connects TRBV18 to TRBJ2-1; the D gene is possibly TRBD2 (7 bases). Germline CDR1 reads KGHSH; CDR2 reads LQKENI. Trimming pared 3 bases from V and 7 bases from J, leaving 16 bases between. This CDR3 has 15 residues. The CDR3: CASSPWGGQDNEQFF. The CDR3 region has the DNA TGTGCCAGCTCACCGTGGGGGGGGCAAGATAATGAGCAGTTCTTC.

Note on this clonotype: This may come from a read error, since a much larger clone is one base off. The chain joins TRBV28 to TRBJ2-1; 10 nucleotides line up with TRBD2. The DNA matches TRBJ2-7 better at its end, which makes the J call doubtful. Germline loops: CDR1 MDHEN, CDR2 SYDVKM. There are 17 residues in the CDR3. CDR3 sequence reads: CASSQTGLATTPYEQYF. The DNA for the CDR3 is TGTGCCAGCAGCCAGACGGGACTAGCGACCACGCCCTACGAGCAGTACTTC.

This clonotype was counted at least ten times. The chain links TRBV5-1 to TRBJ2-1; TRBD1 might be the D (6 bases). This CDR3 spans 13 amino acids. Germline lookup yields CDR1 SGHRS and CDR2 YFSETQ. The V and J ends lost 5 bases and 10 bases respectively, with 16 bases between them. The CDR3 loop is CASRITGSGEQFF. CDR3 nucleotide sequence: TGCGCCAGCAGGATAACAGGGTCGGGCGAGCAGTTCTTC.